This note documents a single TCR beta chain sequence. This sample stems from a study of control samples from healthy donors and cancer patients. Assay used: immunoSEQ multiplex PCR; TCRdb lists only in-frame clones, some missing. The table records 130,000 or so clones, roughly 90% of them present only once. Per germline, CDR1 MGHRA and CDR2 YSYEKL. The CDR3 extends over 17 amino acids. Trimming shortened V by 3 bases and J by 2 bases, and 19 bases separated the two germline ends. Sequenced sample: blood. This TCR derives from a man aged 50-59 years in good health. The chain links TRBV4-1 to TRBJ2-5; D may be TRBD2 (5 bases). The CDR3 reads CASSQAQGGSWQETQYF. The CDR3 nucleotides are TGCGCCAGCAGCCAGGCCCAAGGCGGGTCCTGGCAAGAGACCCAGTACTTC.